These 24 T cell receptor beta chains were all obtained from the same sample, sequenced in a study of T-cell reconstitution after alpha-beta-depleted transplantation in children. Library preparation (for TCRbeta) was performed with unique molecular identifiers. TCRdb recomputed calls from the PCR reads with MiXCR, one row per CDR3 protein. The data hold more than 400,000 distinct CDR3 sequences, with 9.5% to 12% observed a single time. The material was PBMCs, mostly from graft donor cells, obtained 180 days after TCRalphabeta/CD19-depleted stem cell transplant. The receptor set was obtained from a female patient aged 2 to 10 who had a stem cell transplant for aplastic anemia, so the T cells may come from the graft donor.

The rearrangement joins TRBV11-2 to TRBJ1-3, with D possibly matching TRBD1 (6 bases). The V gene lost 5 bases and the J gene lost 2 bases, with 16 bases spanning the gap. Germline V gene data show CDR1 as SGHAT and CDR2 as FQNNGV. The CDR3 is made up of 16 amino acids. CDR3 sequence reads: CASSASTGRTGNTIYF. Here the CDR3 DNA reads TGTGCCAGCAGCGCGTCCACAGGGAGGACTGGAAACACCATATATTTT.

This clonotype was seen only a few times. The genes are TRBV7-9 and TRBJ2-7, with TRBD2 as a possible D gene (5 bases). The germline V gene encodes CDR1 SEHNR and CDR2 FQNEAQ (reference sequence). CDR3 length equals 16 residues. V lost 5 bases and J lost 2, with 19 bases in between. The CDR3 sequence is CASSPQHLWEPYEQYF. The CDR3 nucleotides read TGTGCCAGCAGCCCTCAACATTTGTGGGAGCCCTACGAGCAGTACTTC. Full variable domain (rest looked up from reference TRBV7-9 and TRBJ2-7): DTGVSQNPRHKITKRGQNVTFRCDPISEHNRLYWYRQTLGQGPEFLTYFQNEAQLEKSRLLSDRFSAERPKGSFSTLEIQRTEQGDSAMYLCASSPQHLWEPYEQYFGPGTRLTVT.

In this sample, this clonotype turned up a few times. The V call is TRBV9, the J call TRBJ2-1; D is possibly TRBD1 or TRBD2 (5 bases each). The V gene's germline CDR1 is SGDLS and CDR2 YYNGEE. CDR3 size: 15 residues. V lost 3 bases, J lost 8 bases, and 18 bases lay in between. The CDR3 DNA sequence: TGTGCCAGCAGCGCCCCCGGGACCCGACTCCATGAGCAGTTCTTC. Protein: CASSAPGTRLHEQFF.

In its sample, this clonotype was seen many times. The rearrangement uses TRBV15 and TRBJ1-3; D gene ambiguous. The CDR3 consists of 14 residues. The V end lost 2 bases, the J end lost 3 bases, and 8 bases lay between the germline ends. The germline CDR1 and CDR2 sequences are LNHNV and YYDKDF (reference sequence). This chain's CDR3 is CATSRMGDGNTIYF. The DNA of the CDR3 is TGTGCCACCAGCAGAATGGGAGATGGAAACACCATATATTTT.

V is TRBV5-1 and J is TRBJ1-2; D remains ambiguous. Germline V lookup: CDR1 SGHRS, CDR2 YFSETQ. This CDR3 spans 15 amino acids. V lost 4 bases and J lost 7, with 20 bases in between. The CDR3 nucleotides read TGCGCCAGCAGCGGAATGCGTGGTGGACGCGGTGGCTACACCTTC. Residues: CASSGMRGGRGGYTF. Variable domain in full (rest from reference TRBV5-1 and TRBJ1-2): KAGVTQTPRYLIKTRGQQVTLSCSPISGHRSVSWYQQTPGQGLQFLFEYFSETQRNKGNFPGRFSGRQFSNSRSEMNVSTLELGDSALYLCASSGMRGGRGGYTFGSGTRLTVV.

The chain uses TRBV14 and TRBJ2-3; D ambiguous. The V end lost 1 base, the J end lost 0 bases, and 23 bases lay between the germline ends. CDR3 length equals 20 residues. Germline CDR1 SGHDN, CDR2 FVKESK. CDR3 nucleotides: TGTGCCAGCAGCCAAGCATTCCCTATTTCCCTGTGGACCAGCACAGATACGCAGTATTTT. Translated, it gives CASSQAFPISLWTSTDTQYF.

The table lists this clonotype with a few counts. The chain uses TRBV28 and TRBJ2-7, with a weak D call TRBD2 (6 bases). Germline CDR1 and CDR2: MDHEN and SYDVKM. The CDR3 consists of 13 residues. Between the trimmed V and J ends, which lost 6 bases and 3 bases, there was a span of 12 bases. The CDR3 sequence is CASSNLGSYEQYF. In DNA, the CDR3 is TGTGCCAGCAGCAATCTCGGGAGCTACGAGCAGTACTTC. Full variable domain (outside the CDR3, taken from reference TRBV28 and TRBJ2-7): DVKVTQSSRYLVKRTGEKVFLECVQDMDHENMFWYRQDPGLGLRLIYFSYDVKMKEKGDIPEGYSVSREKKERFSLILESASTNQTSMYLCASSNLGSYEQYFGPGTRLTVT.

The CDR3 spells CATSREMTGSLPLHF. CDR3 nucleotide sequence: TGTGCCACCAGCAGAGAAATGACAGGCTCTTTACCCCTCCACTTT. The chain uses TRBV15 and TRBJ1-6, with a weak D call TRBD1 (6 bases). Germline V gene lookup returns CDR1 LNHNV and CDR2 YYDKDF (reference sequence). V lost 0 bases and J 12 bases, leaving 15 bases between the germline ends. The CDR3 runs 15 residues.

V usage is TRBV11-3 and J usage is TRBJ2-3, with D unclear. The CDR3 spans 15 residues. CDR1 and CDR2 (germline): SGHNT, YENEEA. V was cut by 0 bases and J by 2 bases, with 9 bases left in between. CDR3 loop: CASSLDLLDTDTQYF. DNA of the CDR3: TGTGCCAGCAGCTTAGATTTACTTGACACAGATACGCAGTATTTT.

This clonotype was counted at least ten times. This chain links TRBV29-1 with TRBJ1-1; D is uncertain. V was clipped by 6 bases and J by 0 bases, with 14 bases between them. Germline lookup yields CDR1 SQVTM and CDR2 ANQGSEA. This CDR3 has 14 residues. CDR3 sequence: CSVGSGRLNTEAFF. CDR3 nucleotides: TGCAGCGTCGGAAGTGGACGGCTGAACACTGAAGCTTTCTTT.

The V call is TRBV2, the J call TRBJ1-2; D gene uncertain. Trimming stripped 4 bases from V and 4 bases from J, with 7 bases between. The CDR3 sequence is 12 residues long. Germline values: CDR1 SNHLY, CDR2 FYNNEI. The CDR3 DNA is TGTGCCAGCAGTGTCAGGAGCTATGGCTACACCTTC. Translating gives CASSVRSYGYTF. Full variable domain (missing parts from reference TRBV2 and TRBJ1-2): EPEVTQTPSHQVTQMGQEVILRCVPISNHLYFYWYRQILGQKVEFLVSFYNNEISEKSEIFDDQFSVERPDGSNFTLKIRSTKLEDSAMYFCASSVRSYGYTFGSGTRLTVV.

The chain employs TRBV19 and TRBJ2-2; D ambiguous. The V end was cut by 6 bases, the J end by 3 bases, with 11 bases between. This CDR3 is built from 14 residues. Germline CDR1 is LNHDA and CDR2 is SQIVND (reference sequence). CDR3 coding DNA: TGTGCCAGTAGGCTAAGGGCGGACACCGGGGAGCTGTTTTTT. Translating it yields CASRLRADTGELFF. The full variable domain, its missing parts supplied by reference TRBV19 and TRBJ2-2, is DGGITQSPKYLFRKEGQNVTLSCEQNLNHDAMYWYRQDPGQGLRLIYYSQIVNDFQKGDIAEGYSVSREKKESFPLTVTSAQKNPTAFYLCASRLRADTGELFFGEGSRLTVL.

This clonotype was detected only a few times. The chain uses TRBV2 and TRBJ2-1, with TRBD2 identical over 8 bases. V shed 7 bases and J 6 bases; nucleotides not matched to a gene: 8. CDR1 is SNHLY and CDR2 is FYNNEI in the germline V gene. CDR3 length: 14 amino acids. The CDR3 region is CASIVGTSVNEQFF. The CDR3 nucleotides read TGTGCCAGCATCGTGGGGACTAGTGTCAATGAGCAGTTCTTC. Looking up the rest from reference TRBV2 and TRBJ2-1 gives the full variable domain: EPEVTQTPSHQVTQMGQEVILRCVPISNHLYFYWYRQILGQKVEFLVSFYNNEISEKSEIFDDQFSVERPDGSNFTLKIRSTKLEDSAMYFCASIVGTSVNEQFFGPGTRLTVL.

V gene TRBV12-3 or TRBV12-4 combines with J gene TRBJ1-2, with D uncertain. This CDR3 has 12 residues. V was shortened by 3 bases and J by 7 bases, with 9 bases between the two germline ends. Written as DNA, the CDR3 is TGTGCCAGCAGTTTTCACGTTCGTGGCTACACCTTC. Protein: CASSFHVRGYTF.

In this sample, this clonotype turned up a few times. The chain employs TRBV5-1 and TRBJ2-7; D is possibly TRBD1 (5 bases). Trimming removed 5 bases at V and 0 bases at J, with 15 bases between. The CDR3 contains 15 residues. Germline CDR1 reads SGHRS; CDR2 reads YFSETQ. CDR3 protein: CASRPTDSSSYEQYV. CDR3 DNA: TGCGCCAGCAGACCGACAGACAGTAGCTCCTACGAGCAGTACGTC.

This clonotype was observed a few times. The chain couples TRBV4-3 to TRBJ2-1; no reliable D call. The CDR3 covers 13 residues. Trimming took off 6 bases at V and 3 bases at J, with 9 bases between the two ends. CDR1 LGHNA and CDR2 YSLEER come from the germline V gene. CDR3 nucleotides: TGCGCCAGCAGACAAAACCTCTACAATGAGCAGTTCTTC. Protein sequence: CASRQNLYNEQFF.

The gene calls are TRBV18 and TRBJ1-1; no reliable D call. Germline loops: CDR1 KGHSH, CDR2 LQKENI. Trimming removed 3 bases at V and 3 bases at J, with 14 bases between. CDR3 length: 15 amino acids. The chain's CDR3 is CASSPTTEFYTEAFF. For the CDR3, the DNA is TGTGCCAGCTCACCTACAACAGAATTCTACACTGAAGCTTTCTTT.

Many counts were recorded for this clonotype. CDR3 amino acids: CASSPGQGMNTEAFF. The CDR3 DNA sequence: TGCGCCAGCAGCCCGGGACAGGGGATGAACACTGAAGCTTTCTTT. This chain joins TRBV4-3 and TRBJ1-1; 10 nucleotides match TRBD1. The CDR3 consists of 15 residues. CDR1 and CDR2 (germline): LGHNA, YSLEER. J gave up 0 bases and V 4 bases, and 2 bases lay outside the gene matches.

This clonotype was seen repeatedly, ten times or more. The chain joins TRBV6-2 or TRBV6-3 to TRBJ2-2; D is undetermined. CDR1 and CDR2 (germline): MNHEY, SVGEGT. V was trimmed by 0 bases and J by 5 bases, leaving 13 bases between them. The CDR3 spans 16 residues. The CDR3 sequence: CASSYSREKATGELFF. The DNA of the CDR3 is TGTGCCAGCAGTTACTCTCGAGAGAAGGCGACCGGGGAGCTGTTTTTT.

As regards this clonotype: One junction end does not reproduce the germline sequence, and a read error may be involved. The CDR3 nucleotides are TGCGCCAGCAGCTTGACGGGGTCCTCCTACCAGCAGTACTTC. Protein: CASSLTGSSYQQYF. The chain couples TRBV5-1 to TRBJ2-7, with D perhaps TRBD2 (5 bases). CDR1 SGHRS and CDR2 YFSETQ come from the germline V gene. The CDR3 runs 14 residues.

This clonotype was seen more than once but under ten times. J is TRBJ1-2 and V is TRBV10-3; 10 positions agree with TRBD1. The CDR3 contains 13 residues. The ends lost 4 bases at V and 8 bases at J; junction bases unmatched: 4. Germline assignment: CDR1 ENHRY and CDR2 SYGVKD. CDR3 sequence (DNA): TGTGCCATCAGTGCTGACAGGGGGCAAGGCTACACCTTC. Protein sequence: CAISADRGQGYTF.

This sequence joins TRBV7-2 and TRBJ1-1; D call uncertain. This CDR3 is built from 17 residues. Trimming cost V 0 bases and J 1 base, with 15 bases left between them. Germline CDR1 and CDR2: SGHTA and FQGNSA. The CDR3 coding sequence is TGTGCCAGCAGCTTAGCACGGGGTTCATCAACGAACACTGAAGCTTTCTTT. Residues: CASSLARGSSTNTEAFF.

This clonotype has more than one count but fewer than ten. The CDR3 is CASSVEMRETQYF. In nucleotides, the CDR3 is TGTGCCAGCAGCGTAGAGATGAGAGAGACCCAGTACTTC. The V and J genes are TRBV9 and TRBJ2-5; D not resolved. V lost 0 bases to trimming and J lost 4 bases, with 7 bases between them. This CDR3 has 13 residues. Per the germline V gene, CDR1 is SGDLS and CDR2 is YYNGEE.

This clonotype was found a few times. The rearrangement uses TRBV11-2 and TRBJ2-7, with 11 nucleotides matching TRBD2. Germline V gene sequence: CDR1 SGHAT, CDR2 FQNNGV. V was clipped by 5 bases and J by 6 bases; unmatched bases: 9. The CDR3 consists of 15 residues. In nucleotides, the CDR3 is TGTGCCAGCAGCCCGGAACTAGCGGGAGTAGGCGAGCAGTACTTC. Protein sequence: CASSPELAGVGEQYF.